This T cell receptor beta chain derives from a study of cytomegalovirus exposure and HLA in healthy donors. Study in general: An earlier analysis found 95 million to 140 million unique TCR beta sequences from approximately 190 million T cells. Study results and caveats: The listing of 150 or so TCR beta chains classed them as cytomegalovirus-associated.

Remarks on this clone: Its target is unknown.

The PCR employed 60 Vbeta primers together with 13 Jbeta primers. Authors' processing steps: Unique TCR beta chains totaled 65 million to 95 million in a later count, with about 11 million of them shared. Data came from immunoSEQ multiplex PCR; TCRdb stores just in-frame clones and leaves some out. For V, J and clone size, that table is used; D and trimming come from the DNA. The sample records over 85,000 clones, around four fifths being singletons. Healthy bone marrow donors made up the donors. The sample comprised PBMCs. The sequence was obtained from a man aged 30 to 39 in good health and CMV-seropositive.

In nucleotides, the CDR3 is TGTGCCAGCAGCTTAGGTGGAGGGAGGGAGACCCAGTACTTC. It codes for CASSLGGGRETQYF. The chain is built from TRBV7-8 and TRBJ2-5, with D possibly matching TRBD2 (6 bases). V lost 1 base, J lost 5 bases, and 11 bases lay in between. CDR1 and CDR2 (germline): SGHVS, FQNEAQ. The CDR3 is made up of 14 amino acids.